This T cell receptor beta chain was sequenced in a study of tumor-infiltrating lymphocytes in oesophageal squamous cell carcinoma. TCRdb re-called the PCR reads through MiXCR, storing one row per CDR3 protein. In the table there are approximately 20,000 distinct CDR3 sequences, 40% to 50% of which are singletons. The CDR3 extends over 16 amino acids. Germline CDR1 and CDR2: LNHDA and SQIVND (reference sequence). The ends lost 3 bases at V and 6 bases at J; junction bases unmatched: 12. This clonotype was observed at least ten times. This sequence originates from a male donor with esophageal squamous cell carcinoma. The specimen was esophageal tumor tissue. The chain joins TRBV19 to TRBJ1-2, with 8 bases aligning to TRBD1. The CDR3 sequence is CASSMRIGTGNDGYTF. In nucleotides, the CDR3 is TGTGCCAGTAGTATGAGGATCGGGACAGGAAATGATGGCTACACCTTC.